This entry concerns a single T cell receptor beta chain. This specimen comes from a study of identical twins. The CDR3 contains 18 residues. The V gene's germline CDR1 is SGHTA and CDR2 FQGTGA. The trim removed 4 bases at V and 5 bases at J, leaving 11 bases unmatched. TCRdb analysed the 5' RACE reads with MiXCR anew, one entry per CDR3 protein. The table has 200,000 to 300,000 distinct CDR3 sequences, over 9.5% seen once. The rearrangement links TRBV7-3 to TRBJ2-2; TRBD2 agrees at 12 bases. Sequenced sample: memory T cells sorted from blood. This TCR derives from a man aged 50 to 60 in good health. The CDR3 coding sequence is TGTGCCAGCAGCTCCAGCCTGACTAGCGGGAGAAAAACCGGGGAGCTGTTTTTT. This encodes CASSSSLTSGRKTGELFF.